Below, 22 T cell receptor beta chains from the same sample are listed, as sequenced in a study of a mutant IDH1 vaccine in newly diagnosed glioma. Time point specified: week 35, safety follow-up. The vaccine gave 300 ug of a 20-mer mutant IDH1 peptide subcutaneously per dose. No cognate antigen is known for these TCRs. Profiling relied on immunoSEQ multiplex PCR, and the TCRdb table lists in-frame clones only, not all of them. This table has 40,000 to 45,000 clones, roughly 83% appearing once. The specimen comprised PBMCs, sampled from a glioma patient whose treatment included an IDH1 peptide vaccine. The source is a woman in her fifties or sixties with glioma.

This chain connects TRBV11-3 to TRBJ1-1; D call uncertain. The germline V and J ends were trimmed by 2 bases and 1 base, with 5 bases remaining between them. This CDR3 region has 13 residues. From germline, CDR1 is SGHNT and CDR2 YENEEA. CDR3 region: CASSLIENTEAFF. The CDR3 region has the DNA TGTGCCAGCAGCTTAATCGAGAACACTGAAGCTTTCTTT.

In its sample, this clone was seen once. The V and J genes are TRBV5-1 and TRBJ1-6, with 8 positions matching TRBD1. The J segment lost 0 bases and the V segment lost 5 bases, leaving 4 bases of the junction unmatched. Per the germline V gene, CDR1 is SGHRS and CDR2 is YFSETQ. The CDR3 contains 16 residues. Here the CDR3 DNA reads TGCGCCAGCAGGGTAACAGGGGGCTCCTATAATTCACCCCTCCACTTT. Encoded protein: CASRVTGGSYNSPLHF.

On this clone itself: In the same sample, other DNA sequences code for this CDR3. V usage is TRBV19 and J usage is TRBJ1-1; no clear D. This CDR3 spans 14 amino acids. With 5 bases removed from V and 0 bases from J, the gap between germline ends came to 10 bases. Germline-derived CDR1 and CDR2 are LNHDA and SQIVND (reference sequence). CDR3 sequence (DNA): TGTGCCAGTAGTTCCTGGACTGTGAACACTGAAGCTTTCTTT. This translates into CASSSWTVNTEAFF.

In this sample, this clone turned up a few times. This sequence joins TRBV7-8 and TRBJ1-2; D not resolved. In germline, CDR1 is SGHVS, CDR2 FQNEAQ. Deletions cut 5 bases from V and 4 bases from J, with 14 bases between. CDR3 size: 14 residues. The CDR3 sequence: CASSPFEGAYGYTF. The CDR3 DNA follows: TGTGCCAGCAGCCCATTTGAGGGAGCCTATGGCTACACCTTC.

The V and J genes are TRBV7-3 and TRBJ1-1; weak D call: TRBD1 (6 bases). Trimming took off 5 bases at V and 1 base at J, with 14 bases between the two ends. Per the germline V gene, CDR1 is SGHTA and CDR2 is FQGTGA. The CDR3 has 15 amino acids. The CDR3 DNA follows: TGTGCCAGCAGCCTCCTTGCAGGGGCGAACACTGAAGCTTTCTTT. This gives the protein CASSLLAGANTEAFF.

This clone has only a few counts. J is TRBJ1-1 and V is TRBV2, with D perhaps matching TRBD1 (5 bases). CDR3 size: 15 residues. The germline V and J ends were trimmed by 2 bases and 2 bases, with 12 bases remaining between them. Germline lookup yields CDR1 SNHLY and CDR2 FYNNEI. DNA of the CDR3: TGTGCCAGCAGTGAATGGAGGGGCGGTAACACTGAAGCTTTCTTT. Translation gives CASSEWRGGNTEAFF.

CDR3 protein: CASSLPGYGYTF. The CDR3 nucleotides read TGTGCCAGCAGCTTACCAGGCTATGGCTACACCTTC. The chain joins TRBV5-6 to TRBJ1-2; no clear D. The CDR3 is 12 residues long. V was clipped by 2 bases and J by 4 bases, with 6 bases between them. Germline-derived CDR1 and CDR2 are SGHDT and YYEEEE.

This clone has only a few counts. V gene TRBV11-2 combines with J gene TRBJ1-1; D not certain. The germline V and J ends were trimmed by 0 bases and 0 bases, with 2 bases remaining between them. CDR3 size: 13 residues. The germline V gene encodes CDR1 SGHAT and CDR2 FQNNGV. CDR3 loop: CASSLELNTEAFF. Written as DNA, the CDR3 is TGTGCCAGCAGCTTAGAGCTGAACACTGAAGCTTTCTTT.

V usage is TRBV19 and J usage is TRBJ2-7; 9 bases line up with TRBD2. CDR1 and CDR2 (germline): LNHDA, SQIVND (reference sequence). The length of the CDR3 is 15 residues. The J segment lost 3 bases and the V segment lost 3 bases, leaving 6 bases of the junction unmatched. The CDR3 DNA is TGTGCCAGTAGTATCTGGCGGGGGGGCATCTACGAGCAGTACTTC. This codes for CASSIWRGGIYEQYF.

In nucleotides, the CDR3 is TGTGCCAGCAGCTACAGGACAGATACGCAGTATTTT. This translates into CASSYRTDTQYF. This chain connects TRBV7-2 to TRBJ2-3; D might be TRBD1 (5 bases). Per the germline V gene, CDR1 is SGHTA and CDR2 is FQGNSA. V lost 4 bases and J lost 3, with 5 bases in between. This CDR3 has 12 amino acids.

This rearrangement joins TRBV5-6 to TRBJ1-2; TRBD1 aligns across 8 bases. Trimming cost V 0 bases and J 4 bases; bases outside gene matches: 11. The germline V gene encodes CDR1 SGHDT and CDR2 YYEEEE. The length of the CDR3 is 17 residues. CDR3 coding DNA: TGTGCCAGCAGCTTGGAAATGGACAGGGAGAATCTCTATGGCTACACCTTC. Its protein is CASSLEMDRENLYGYTF.

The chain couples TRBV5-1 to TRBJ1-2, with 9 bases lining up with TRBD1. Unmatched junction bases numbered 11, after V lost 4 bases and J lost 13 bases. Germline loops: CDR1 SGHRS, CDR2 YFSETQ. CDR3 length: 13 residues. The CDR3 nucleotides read TGCGCCAGCAGCGTATTCTCGGGACAGGGTGTCACCTTC. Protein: CASSVFSGQGVTF.

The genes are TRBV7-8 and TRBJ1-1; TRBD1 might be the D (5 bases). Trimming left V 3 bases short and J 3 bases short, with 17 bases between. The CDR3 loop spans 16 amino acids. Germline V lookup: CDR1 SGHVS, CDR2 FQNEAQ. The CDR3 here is CASSLGHQGVDTEAFF. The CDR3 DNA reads TGTGCCAGCAGCTTGGGGCACCAGGGTGTGGACACTGAAGCTTTCTTT.

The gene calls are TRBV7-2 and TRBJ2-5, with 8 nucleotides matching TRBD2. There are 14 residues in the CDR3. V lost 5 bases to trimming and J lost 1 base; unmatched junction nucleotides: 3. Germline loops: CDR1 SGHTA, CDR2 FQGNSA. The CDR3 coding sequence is TGTGCCAGCAGCCGGGGGGGATTCCAAGAGACCCAGTACTTC. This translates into CASSRGGFQETQYF. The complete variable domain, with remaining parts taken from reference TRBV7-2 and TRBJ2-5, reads GAGVSQSPSNKVTEKGKDVELRCDPISGHTALYWYRQSLGQGLEFLIYFQGNSAPDKSGLPSDRFSAERTGGSVSTLTIQRTQQEDSAVYLCASSRGGFQETQYFGPGTRLLVL.

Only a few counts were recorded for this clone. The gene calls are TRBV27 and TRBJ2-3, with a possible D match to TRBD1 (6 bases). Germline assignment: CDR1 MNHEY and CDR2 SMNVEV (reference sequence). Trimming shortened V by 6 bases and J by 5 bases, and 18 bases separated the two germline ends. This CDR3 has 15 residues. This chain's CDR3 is CASSPKDSPKDTQYF. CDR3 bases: TGTGCCAGCAGCCCCAAGGACAGTCCAAAAGATACGCAGTATTTT.

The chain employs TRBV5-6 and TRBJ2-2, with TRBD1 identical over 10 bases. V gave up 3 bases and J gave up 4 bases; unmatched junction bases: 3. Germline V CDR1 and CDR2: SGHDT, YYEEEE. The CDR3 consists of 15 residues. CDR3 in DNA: TGTGCCAGCAGCTCTTGGACAGGGGGCACCGGGGAGCTGTTTTTT. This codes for CASSSWTGGTGELFF.

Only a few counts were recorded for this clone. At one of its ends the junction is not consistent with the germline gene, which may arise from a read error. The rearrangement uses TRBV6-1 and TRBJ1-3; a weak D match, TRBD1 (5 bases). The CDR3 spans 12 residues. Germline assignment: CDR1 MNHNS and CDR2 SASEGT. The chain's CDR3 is CASSGGPGLGDF. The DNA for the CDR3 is TGTGCCAGCAGTGGAGGACCCGGGCTAGGGGATTTT.

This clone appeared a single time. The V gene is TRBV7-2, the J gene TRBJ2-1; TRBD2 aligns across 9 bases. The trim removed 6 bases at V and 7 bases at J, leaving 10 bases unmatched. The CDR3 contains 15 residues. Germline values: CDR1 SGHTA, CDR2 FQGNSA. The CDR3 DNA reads TGTGCCAGCAGACAAGCGGGGGGAGGTGAAAATGAGCAGTTCTTC. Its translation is CASRQAGGGENEQFF.

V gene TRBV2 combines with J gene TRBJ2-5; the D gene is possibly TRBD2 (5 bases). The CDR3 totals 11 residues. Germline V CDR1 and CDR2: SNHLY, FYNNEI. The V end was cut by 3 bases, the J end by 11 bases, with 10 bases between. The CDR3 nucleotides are TGTGCCAGCAGTGAGTTAACGGGGCAGTACTTC. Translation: CASSELTGQYF. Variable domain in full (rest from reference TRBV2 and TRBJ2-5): EPEVTQTPSHQVTQMGQEVILRCVPISNHLYFYWYRQILGQKVEFLVSFYNNEISEKSEIFDDQFSVERPDGSNFTLKIRSTKLEDSAMYFCASSELTGQYFGPGTRLLVL.

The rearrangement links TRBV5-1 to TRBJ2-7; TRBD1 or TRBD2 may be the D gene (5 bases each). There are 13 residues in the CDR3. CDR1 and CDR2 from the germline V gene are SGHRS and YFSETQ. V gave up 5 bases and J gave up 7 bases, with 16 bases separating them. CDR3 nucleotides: TGCGCCAGCAGGACGGATTACGAGGGGGAGCAGTACTTC. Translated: CASRTDYEGEQYF.

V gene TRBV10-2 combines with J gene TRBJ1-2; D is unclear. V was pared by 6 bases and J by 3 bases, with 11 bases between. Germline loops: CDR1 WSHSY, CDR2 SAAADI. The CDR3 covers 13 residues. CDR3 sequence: CASSPDADYGYTF. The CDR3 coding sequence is TGCGCCAGCAGCCCTGACGCCGACTATGGCTACACCTTC.

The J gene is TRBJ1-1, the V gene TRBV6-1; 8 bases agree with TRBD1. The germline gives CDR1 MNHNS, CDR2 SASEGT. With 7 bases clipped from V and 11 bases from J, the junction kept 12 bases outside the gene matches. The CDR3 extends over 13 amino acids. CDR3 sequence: CASIQGADLPAFF. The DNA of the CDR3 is TGTGCCAGCATCCAGGGGGCGGATCTTCCCGCTTTCTTT.